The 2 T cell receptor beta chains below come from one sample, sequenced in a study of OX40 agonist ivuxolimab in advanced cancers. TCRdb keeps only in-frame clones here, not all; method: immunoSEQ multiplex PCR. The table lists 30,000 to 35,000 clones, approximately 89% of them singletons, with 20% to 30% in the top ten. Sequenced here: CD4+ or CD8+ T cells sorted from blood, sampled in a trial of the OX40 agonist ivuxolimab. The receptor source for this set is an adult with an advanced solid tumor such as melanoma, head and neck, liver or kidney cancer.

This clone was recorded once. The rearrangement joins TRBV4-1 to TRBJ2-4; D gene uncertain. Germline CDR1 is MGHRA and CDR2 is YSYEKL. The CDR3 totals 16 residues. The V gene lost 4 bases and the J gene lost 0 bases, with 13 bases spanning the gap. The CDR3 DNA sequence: TGCGCCAGCAGCCCGCAAAGGTTTTTAGCCAAAAACATTCAGTACTTC. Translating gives CASSPQRFLAKNIQYF.

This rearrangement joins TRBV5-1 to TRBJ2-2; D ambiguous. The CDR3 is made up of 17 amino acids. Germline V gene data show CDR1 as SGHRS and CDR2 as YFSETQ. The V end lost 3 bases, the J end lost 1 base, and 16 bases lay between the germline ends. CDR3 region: CASSSRTDPVNTGELFF. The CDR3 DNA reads TGCGCCAGCAGCTCCAGGACGGATCCGGTGAACACCGGGGAGCTGTTTTTT.